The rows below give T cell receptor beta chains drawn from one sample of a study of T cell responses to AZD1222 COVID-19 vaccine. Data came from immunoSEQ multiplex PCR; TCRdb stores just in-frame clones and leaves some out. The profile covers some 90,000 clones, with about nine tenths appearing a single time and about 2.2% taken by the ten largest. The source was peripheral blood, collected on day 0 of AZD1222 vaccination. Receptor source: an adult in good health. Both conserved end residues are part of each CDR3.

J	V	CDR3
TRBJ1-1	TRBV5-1	CASSQGEANTEAFF
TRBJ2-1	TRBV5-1	CASSPGQGHNEQFF
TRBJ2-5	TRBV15	CATSRAHGGRQETQYF
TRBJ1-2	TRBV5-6	CASSSGDYGYTF
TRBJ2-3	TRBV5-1	CASSLIGGTDTQYF
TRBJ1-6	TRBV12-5	CASALRLSSYNSPLHF
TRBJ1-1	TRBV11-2	CASSQAWATEAFF
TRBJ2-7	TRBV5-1	CASSSGRGHEQYF
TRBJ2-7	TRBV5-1	CASSSSSGSGRPYEQYF
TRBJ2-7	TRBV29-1	CSVETGFHYEQYF
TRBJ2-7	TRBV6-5	CASRHSGLSSYEQYF
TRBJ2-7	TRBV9	CASSVGLAGGMGYEQYF
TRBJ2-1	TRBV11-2	CASNELAGGYNEQFF
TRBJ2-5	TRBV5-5	CASSLELAGGRETQYF
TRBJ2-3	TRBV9	CASSVSSGLKDTQYF
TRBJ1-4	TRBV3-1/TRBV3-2	CASSVGQPNEKLFF
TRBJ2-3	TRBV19	CASSIKQGSTDTQYF
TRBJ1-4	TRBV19	CASSVYRDSNEKLFF
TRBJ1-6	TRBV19	CASSPPGRRGNSPLHF
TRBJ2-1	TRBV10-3	CAIARDSSSYNEQFF
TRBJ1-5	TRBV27	CASSLLAGNQPQHF
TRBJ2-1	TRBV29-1	CSVGLAGGHNEQFF
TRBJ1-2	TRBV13	CASSLGPSTGEGYTF
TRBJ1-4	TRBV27	CASSTGPGTGSEKLFF
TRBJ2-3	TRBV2	CASSDRVVTDTQYF
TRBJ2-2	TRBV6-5	CASSYGTREGTGELFF
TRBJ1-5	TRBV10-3	CAISDYDRDEQPQHF
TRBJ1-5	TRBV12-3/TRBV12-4	CASSYTDQPQHF
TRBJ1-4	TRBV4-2	CASSQDKVNGEKLFF
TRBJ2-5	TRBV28	CASKNYLQQETQYF
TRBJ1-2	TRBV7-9	CASSLANNYGYTF
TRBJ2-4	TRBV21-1	CAIPPGLGGPNIQYF
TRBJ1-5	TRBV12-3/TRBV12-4	CASSYRVHQPQHF